This T cell receptor (beta chain) was documented in a study of metastatic and nonmetastatic thyroid tumors. Study summary: Malignant and benign thyroid patients had repertoires compared in peripheral blood and tumor or nodule tissue.

How the authors handled the data: What underpinned the distant-metastasis classifier for papillary thyroid cancer was the set of CDR3 differences across clinicopathological groups. TCRdb re-clonotyped the PCR reads via MiXCR. Clone size and V and J calls follow TCRdb, not the original study. The sample records 16,000 or so clones, 25% being singletons. This clone appeared a few times. Antigen unknown. General study results and limits: It was reported that TCR beta diversity was significantly higher in malignant thyroid tumors than benign nodules, in blood and tumor.

All patients reached thyroid surgery having received no treatment beforehand. Trimming removed 2 bases from V and 6 bases from J, with 13 bases in between. This CDR3 contains 14 residues. Germline values: CDR1 MDHEN, CDR2 SYDVKM. The rearrangement joins TRBV28 to TRBJ1-1, with a weak D call TRBD1 (5 bases). The sequenced sample consisted of adjacent normal tissue. This sequence was found in a female donor with papillary thyroid cancer or a benign thyroid nodule (not recorded which). Some clones in this sample may be carry-over from other donors' samples. Written as DNA, the CDR3 is TGTGCCAGCAGTTTAACTCAGACAGAGGCTGAAGCTTTCTTT. Its protein product is CASSLTQTEAEAFF.